Listed below are T cell receptor beta chains from one sample, sequenced in a study of blood T cell repertoires in COVID-19. TCRdb keeps only in-frame clones here, not all; method: immunoSEQ multiplex PCR. The table lists about 200,000 clones, approximately 85% of them singletons, with around 5% in the top ten. Sequenced: peripheral blood. These receptors were obtained from a woman older than 75 with acute or convalescent COVID-19. Each CDR3 is given with its conserved first and last residue. Fields, in order: J gene, V gene, D gene, clone size, CDR3 protein. D genes are given only for firm matches. Expanded clones are given a class, and other clones once, few, many or no size at all.

j_call: TRBJ2-7
v_call: TRBV5-5
d_call: TRBD1
clone_size: NA
cdr3_aa: CASSLPGGLYEQYF

j_call: TRBJ1-1
v_call: TRBV5-4
d_call: NA
clone_size: NA
cdr3_aa: CASSMRLNTEAFF

j_call: TRBJ2-7
v_call: TRBV4-3
d_call: NA
clone_size: NA
cdr3_aa: CASSQDRQPSYEQYF

j_call: TRBJ2-2
v_call: TRBV7-2
d_call: NA
clone_size: NA
cdr3_aa: CASSLQQSFTGELFF

j_call: TRBJ2-2
v_call: TRBV19
d_call: TRBD2
clone_size: few
cdr3_aa: CASTHGQVHWTSGYNTGELFF

j_call: TRBJ2-3
v_call: TRBV24-1
d_call: NA
clone_size: NA
cdr3_aa: CATSDLRGSTDTQYF

j_call: TRBJ2-5
v_call: TRBV7-2
d_call: TRBD2
clone_size: NA
cdr3_aa: CASSFLAGVPETQYF

j_call: TRBJ2-3
v_call: TRBV19
d_call: NA
clone_size: NA
cdr3_aa: CATRMSVGADTQYF

j_call: TRBJ1-2
v_call: TRBV19
d_call: TRBD1
clone_size: NA
cdr3_aa: CASSTPDRNYGYTF

j_call: TRBJ1-2
v_call: TRBV14
d_call: TRBD1
clone_size: NA
cdr3_aa: CASSQALLLTGSGYTF

j_call: TRBJ2-7
v_call: TRBV6-6
d_call: NA
clone_size: NA
cdr3_aa: CASSYDQTGYEQYF

j_call: TRBJ2-3
v_call: TRBV7-8
d_call: TRBD1
clone_size: NA
cdr3_aa: CASSSRTGAFTDTQYF

j_call: TRBJ2-1
v_call: TRBV6-4
d_call: TRBD2
clone_size: once
cdr3_aa: CASSDSPTSGSYNEQFF

j_call: TRBJ1-2
v_call: TRBV19
d_call: NA
clone_size: NA
cdr3_aa: CASSIIGGGTTLSNYGYTF

j_call: TRBJ2-3
v_call: TRBV19
d_call: TRBD2
clone_size: NA
cdr3_aa: CASSVLAGGPDTQYF

j_call: TRBJ2-7
v_call: TRBV9
d_call: TRBD1
clone_size: NA
cdr3_aa: CASSVGTGGIYEQYF

j_call: TRBJ2-7
v_call: TRBV28
d_call: TRBD2
clone_size: NA
cdr3_aa: CASSFFREGLYEQYF

j_call: TRBJ2-6
v_call: TRBV7-9
d_call: TRBD1
clone_size: NA
cdr3_aa: CASSLGTGRSAGANVLTF

j_call: TRBJ1-1
v_call: TRBV9
d_call: NA
clone_size: NA
cdr3_aa: CASSVSPTGNTEAFF

j_call: TRBJ2-7
v_call: TRBV7-2
d_call: TRBD1
clone_size: NA
cdr3_aa: CASSLEVTGFHEQYF

j_call: TRBJ2-1
v_call: TRBV3-1/TRBV3-2
d_call: TRBD2
clone_size: NA
cdr3_aa: CASSQDTGLAGANEQFF

j_call: TRBJ2-1
v_call: TRBV7-3
d_call: NA
clone_size: NA
cdr3_aa: CASSLNVDNEQFF

j_call: TRBJ2-1
v_call: TRBV7-2
d_call: TRBD2
clone_size: NA
cdr3_aa: CASSLGDGRWRYNEQFF

j_call: TRBJ1-2
v_call: TRBV6-6
d_call: NA
clone_size: few
cdr3_aa: CASSYSTAGSYGYTF

j_call: TRBJ1-1
v_call: TRBV9
d_call: NA
clone_size: NA
cdr3_aa: CASSIQQAGSTEAFF

j_call: TRBJ2-3
v_call: TRBV20-1
d_call: TRBD2
clone_size: NA
cdr3_aa: CSASKRDRGVAIPDTQYF

j_call: TRBJ2-1
v_call: TRBV11-3
d_call: TRBD2
clone_size: NA
cdr3_aa: CASSKGLAGGEQFF

j_call: TRBJ2-7
v_call: TRBV12-3/TRBV12-4
d_call: NA
clone_size: once
cdr3_aa: CASSYNRYEQYF

j_call: TRBJ2-1
v_call: TRBV18
d_call: TRBD2
clone_size: NA
cdr3_aa: CASSLSTPGLGRSEQFF

j_call: TRBJ1-4
v_call: TRBV9
d_call: NA
clone_size: once
cdr3_aa: CASSLRTATNEKLFF

j_call: TRBJ1-5
v_call: TRBV6-6
d_call: TRBD1
clone_size: few
cdr3_aa: CASSRDRGRLAQHF

j_call: TRBJ1-5
v_call: TRBV19
d_call: TRBD1
clone_size: NA
cdr3_aa: CASSISPGGAGNQPQHF

j_call: TRBJ2-3
v_call: TRBV5-5
d_call: TRBD2
clone_size: NA
cdr3_aa: CASSRLAGVVTDTQYF

j_call: TRBJ2-7
v_call: TRBV6-1
d_call: TRBD2
clone_size: few
cdr3_aa: CASSEGGLAGSF

j_call: TRBJ1-1
v_call: TRBV18
d_call: NA
clone_size: NA
cdr3_aa: CASSGDMSGVEAFF

j_call: TRBJ1-4
v_call: TRBV14
d_call: TRBD1
clone_size: NA
cdr3_aa: CASSLSFGQGEEKLFF

j_call: TRBJ2-1
v_call: TRBV5-4
d_call: NA
clone_size: NA
cdr3_aa: CASSPRSGGIIYEQFF

j_call: TRBJ1-1
v_call: TRBV18
d_call: TRBD1
clone_size: NA
cdr3_aa: CASSQQTGMDTEAFF

j_call: TRBJ2-3
v_call: TRBV2
d_call: TRBD2
clone_size: NA
cdr3_aa: CASSRAGGFVTDTQYF

j_call: TRBJ1-2
v_call: TRBV6-5
d_call: NA
clone_size: NA
cdr3_aa: CASSFSPGGGGYTF

j_call: TRBJ1-2
v_call: TRBV20-1
d_call: NA
clone_size: NA
cdr3_aa: CSGKALYGYTF

j_call: TRBJ2-7
v_call: TRBV4-3
d_call: TRBD1
clone_size: NA
cdr3_aa: CASSQVVGQGLYEQYF

j_call: TRBJ2-2
v_call: TRBV5-1
d_call: NA
clone_size: NA
cdr3_aa: CASRGGPSDSTGELFF

j_call: TRBJ2-7
v_call: TRBV3-1/TRBV3-2
d_call: NA
clone_size: NA
cdr3_aa: CASSRLSSYEQYF

j_call: TRBJ2-5
v_call: TRBV9
d_call: TRBD1
clone_size: NA
cdr3_aa: CASSVGQGKGQETQYF

j_call: TRBJ1-2
v_call: TRBV6-6
d_call: NA
clone_size: NA
cdr3_aa: CASSLQQVNYGYTF

j_call: TRBJ2-4
v_call: TRBV27
d_call: TRBD2
clone_size: NA
cdr3_aa: CASSLSAGGPQGAKNIQYF